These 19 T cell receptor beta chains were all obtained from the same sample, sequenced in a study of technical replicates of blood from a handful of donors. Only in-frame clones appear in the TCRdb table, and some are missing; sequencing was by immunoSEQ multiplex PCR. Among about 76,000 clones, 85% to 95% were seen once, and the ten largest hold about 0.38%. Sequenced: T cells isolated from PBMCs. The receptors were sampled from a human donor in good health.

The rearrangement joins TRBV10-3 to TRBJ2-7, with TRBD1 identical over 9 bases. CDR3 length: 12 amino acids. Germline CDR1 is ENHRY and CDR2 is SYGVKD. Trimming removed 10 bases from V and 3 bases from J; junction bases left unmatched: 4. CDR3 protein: CASGTGIYEQYF. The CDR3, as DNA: TGTGCCAGTGGGACAGGGATCTACGAGCAGTACTTC.

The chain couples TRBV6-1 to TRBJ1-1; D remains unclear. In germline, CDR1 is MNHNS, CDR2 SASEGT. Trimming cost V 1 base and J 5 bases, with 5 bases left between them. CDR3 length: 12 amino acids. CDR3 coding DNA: TGTGCCAGCAGTGAAGGCGGGACTGAAGCTTTCTTT. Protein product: CASSEGGTEAFF.

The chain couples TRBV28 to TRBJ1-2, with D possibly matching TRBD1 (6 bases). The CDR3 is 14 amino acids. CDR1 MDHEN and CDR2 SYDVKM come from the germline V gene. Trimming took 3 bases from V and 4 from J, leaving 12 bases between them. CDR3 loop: CASSFGTMGYGYTF. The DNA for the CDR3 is TGTGCCAGCAGTTTCGGGACAATGGGCTATGGCTACACCTTC.

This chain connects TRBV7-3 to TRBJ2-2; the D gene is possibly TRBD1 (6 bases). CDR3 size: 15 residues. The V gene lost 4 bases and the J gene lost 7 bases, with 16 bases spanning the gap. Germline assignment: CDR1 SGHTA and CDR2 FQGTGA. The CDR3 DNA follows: TGTGCCAGCAGCTCCCCGGGCAGGGGCGGCGGGGAGCTGTTTTTT. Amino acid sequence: CASSSPGRGGGELFF.

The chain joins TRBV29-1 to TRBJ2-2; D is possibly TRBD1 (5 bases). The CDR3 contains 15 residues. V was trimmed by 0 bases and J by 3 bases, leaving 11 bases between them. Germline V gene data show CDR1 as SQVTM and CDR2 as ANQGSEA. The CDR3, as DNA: TGCAGCGTTGAAGAAGGGGAATTGGACACCGGGGAGCTGTTTTTT. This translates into CSVEEGELDTGELFF.

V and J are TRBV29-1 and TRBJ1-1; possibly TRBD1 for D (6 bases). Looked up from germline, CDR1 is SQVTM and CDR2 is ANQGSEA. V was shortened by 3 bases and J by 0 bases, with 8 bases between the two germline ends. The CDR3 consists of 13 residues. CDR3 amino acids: CSVEGHLNTEAFF. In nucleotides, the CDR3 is TGCAGCGTTGAGGGACATCTGAACACTGAAGCTTTCTTT.

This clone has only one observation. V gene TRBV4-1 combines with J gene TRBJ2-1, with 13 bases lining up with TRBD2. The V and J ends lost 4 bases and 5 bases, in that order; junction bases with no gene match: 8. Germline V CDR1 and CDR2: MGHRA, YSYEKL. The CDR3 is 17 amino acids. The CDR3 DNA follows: TGCGCCAGCAGCCTCGGGGGGACTAGCGGGACAAACAATGAGCAGTTCTTC. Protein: CASSLGGTSGTNNEQFF.

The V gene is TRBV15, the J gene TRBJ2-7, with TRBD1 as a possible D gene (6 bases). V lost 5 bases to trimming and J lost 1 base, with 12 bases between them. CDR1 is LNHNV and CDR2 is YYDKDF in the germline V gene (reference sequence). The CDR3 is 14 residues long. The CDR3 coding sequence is TGTGCCACCAGCTCCCACACAGGGTCCTACGAGCAGTACTTC. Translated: CATSSHTGSYEQYF.

As DNA, the CDR3 is TGTGCCAGCAGCGTATCCGGGACAGGGTGGACTGAAGCTTTCTTT. This translates into CASSVSGTGWTEAFF. V usage is TRBV9 and J usage is TRBJ1-1; 9 bases match TRBD1. The V segment lost 1 base and the J segment 5 bases; nucleotides outside the gene matches: 6. The CDR3 runs 15 residues. The germline V gene has CDR1 SGDLS and CDR2 YYNGEE.

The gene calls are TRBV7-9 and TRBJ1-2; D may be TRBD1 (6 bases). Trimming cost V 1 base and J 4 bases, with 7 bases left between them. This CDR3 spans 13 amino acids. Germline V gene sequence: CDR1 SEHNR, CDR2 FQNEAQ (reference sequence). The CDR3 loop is CASSLDRAYGYTF. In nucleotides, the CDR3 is TGTGCCAGCAGCTTAGACAGGGCCTATGGCTACACCTTC.

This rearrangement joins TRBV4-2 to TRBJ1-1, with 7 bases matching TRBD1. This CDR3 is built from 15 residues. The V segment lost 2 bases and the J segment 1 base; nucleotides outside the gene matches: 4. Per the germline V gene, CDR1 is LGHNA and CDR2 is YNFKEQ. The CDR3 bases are TGTGCCAGCAGCCAACTAACAGGGGCGAACACTGAAGCTTTCTTT. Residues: CASSQLTGANTEAFF.

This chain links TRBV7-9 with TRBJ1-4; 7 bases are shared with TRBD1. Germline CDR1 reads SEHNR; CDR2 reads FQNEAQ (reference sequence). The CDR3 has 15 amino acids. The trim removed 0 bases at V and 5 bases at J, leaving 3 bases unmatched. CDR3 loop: CASSLAGTVNEKLFF. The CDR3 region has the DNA TGTGCCAGCAGCTTAGCGGGGACAGTCAATGAAAAACTGTTTTTT.

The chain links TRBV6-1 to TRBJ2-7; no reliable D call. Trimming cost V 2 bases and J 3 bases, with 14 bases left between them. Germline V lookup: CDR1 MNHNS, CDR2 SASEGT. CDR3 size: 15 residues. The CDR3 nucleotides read TGTGCCAGCAGTGAATGGCACCACGACTTCTACGAGCAGTACTTC. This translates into CASSEWHHDFYEQYF.

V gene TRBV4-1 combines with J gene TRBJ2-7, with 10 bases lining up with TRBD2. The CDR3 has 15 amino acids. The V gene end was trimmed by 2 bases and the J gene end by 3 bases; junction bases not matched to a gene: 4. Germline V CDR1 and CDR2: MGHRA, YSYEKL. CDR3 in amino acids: CASSQTSGVYYEQYF. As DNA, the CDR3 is TGCGCCAGCAGCCAAACTAGCGGGGTTTACTACGAGCAGTACTTC.

The CDR3: CASSLASSAYNEQFF. The CDR3 DNA reads as TGTGCCAGCAGTTTAGCTTCTTCGGCCTACAATGAGCAGTTCTTC. The chain recombines TRBV27 with TRBJ2-1, with no clear D. Looked up from germline, CDR1 is MNHEY and CDR2 is SMNVEV (reference sequence). CDR3 length: 15 residues. V was pared by 2 bases and J by 2 bases, with 10 bases between.

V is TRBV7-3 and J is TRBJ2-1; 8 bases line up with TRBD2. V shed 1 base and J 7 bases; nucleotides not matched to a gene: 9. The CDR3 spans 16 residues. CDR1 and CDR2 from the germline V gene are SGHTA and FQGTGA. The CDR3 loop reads CASSLNRAGARNEQFF. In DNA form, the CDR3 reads TGTGCCAGCAGCTTAAATAGAGCGGGGGCTCGGAATGAGCAGTTCTTC.

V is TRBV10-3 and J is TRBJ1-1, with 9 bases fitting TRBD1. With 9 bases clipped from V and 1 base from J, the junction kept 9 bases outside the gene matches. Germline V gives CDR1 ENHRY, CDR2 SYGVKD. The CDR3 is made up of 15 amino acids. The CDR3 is CAIKDRGYTNTEAFF. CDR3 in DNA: TGTGCCATAAAGGACAGGGGCTATACGAACACTGAAGCTTTCTTT.

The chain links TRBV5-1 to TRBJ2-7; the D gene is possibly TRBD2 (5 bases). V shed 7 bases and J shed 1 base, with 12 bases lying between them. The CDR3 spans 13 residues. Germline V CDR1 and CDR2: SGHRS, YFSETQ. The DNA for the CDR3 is TGCGCCAGCGCCGGTAGCGTTTCCTACGAGCAGTACTTC. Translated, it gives CASAGSVSYEQYF.

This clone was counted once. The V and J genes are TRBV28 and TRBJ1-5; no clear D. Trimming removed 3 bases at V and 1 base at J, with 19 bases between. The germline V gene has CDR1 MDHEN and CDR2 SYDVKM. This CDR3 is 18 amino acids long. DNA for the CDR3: TGTGCCAGCAGTTTGAGGTTTGACTGGAGAGTAAGCAATCAGCCCCAGCATTTT. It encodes CASSLRFDWRVSNQPQHF.